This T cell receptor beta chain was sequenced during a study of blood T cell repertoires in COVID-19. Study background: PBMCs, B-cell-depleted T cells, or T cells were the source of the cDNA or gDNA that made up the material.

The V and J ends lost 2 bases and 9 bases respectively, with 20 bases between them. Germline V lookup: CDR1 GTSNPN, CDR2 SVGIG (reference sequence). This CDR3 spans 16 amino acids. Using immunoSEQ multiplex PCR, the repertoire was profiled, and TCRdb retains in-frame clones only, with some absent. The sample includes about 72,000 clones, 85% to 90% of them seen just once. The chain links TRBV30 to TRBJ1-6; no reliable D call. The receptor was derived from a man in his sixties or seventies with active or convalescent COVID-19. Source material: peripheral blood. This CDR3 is CAWSPPLSRIGSPLHF. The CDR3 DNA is TGTGCCTGGAGTCCCCCCCTGTCGAGAATTGGTTCACCCCTCCACTTT.